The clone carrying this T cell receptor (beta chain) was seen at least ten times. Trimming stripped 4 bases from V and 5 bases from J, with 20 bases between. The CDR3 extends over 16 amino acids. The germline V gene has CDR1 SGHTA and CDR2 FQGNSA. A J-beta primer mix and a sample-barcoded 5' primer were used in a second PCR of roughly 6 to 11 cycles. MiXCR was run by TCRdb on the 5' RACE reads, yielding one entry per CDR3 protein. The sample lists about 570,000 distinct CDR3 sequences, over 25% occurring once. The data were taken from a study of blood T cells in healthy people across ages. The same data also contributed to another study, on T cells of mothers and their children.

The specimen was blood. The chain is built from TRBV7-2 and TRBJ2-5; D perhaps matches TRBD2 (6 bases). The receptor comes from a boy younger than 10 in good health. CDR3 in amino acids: CASSSQLAAGRETQYF. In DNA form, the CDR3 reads TGTGCCAGCAGCTCACAGTTAGCGGCTGGTCGGGAGACCCAGTACTTC.